This T cell receptor beta chain was captured in a study of blood T cell repertoires in COVID-19. The CDR3 length is 17 residues. The V segment lost 4 bases and the J segment 9 bases; nucleotides outside the gene matches: 10. Germline V gene data show CDR1 as KGHDR and CDR2 as SFDVKD. Seattle cases were enrolled at active infection and followed longitudinally. Libraries were prepared by immunoSEQ multiplex PCR; TCRdb keeps only in-frame clonotypes and omits some of them. This sample yields some 64,000 clones, of which almost 85% are seen a single time; 16% belongs to the top ten. The gene calls are TRBV24-1 and TRBJ2-1; 14 nucleotides match TRBD2. This TCR was recovered from a man in his fifties or sixties with COVID-19, enrolled during active disease. The sample taken for sequencing was peripheral blood. CDR3 DNA: TGTGCCACCAGTGAACCCCGACTAGCGGGAGGGCCCGGTGAGCAGTTCTTC. It yields the protein CATSEPRLAGGPGEQFF.